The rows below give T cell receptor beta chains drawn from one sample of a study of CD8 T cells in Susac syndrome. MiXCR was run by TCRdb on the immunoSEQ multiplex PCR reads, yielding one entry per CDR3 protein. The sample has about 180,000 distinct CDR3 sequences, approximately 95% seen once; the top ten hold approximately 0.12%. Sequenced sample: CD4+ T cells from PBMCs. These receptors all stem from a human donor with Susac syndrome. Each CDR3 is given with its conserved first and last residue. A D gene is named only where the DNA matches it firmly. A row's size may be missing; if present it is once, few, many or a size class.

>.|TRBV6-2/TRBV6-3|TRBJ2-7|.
TGTGCCAGCAGCCCTAGGGGACGAGACCCCTACGAGCAGTACTTC
CASSPRGRDPYEQYF
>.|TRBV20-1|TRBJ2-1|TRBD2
TGCAGTGCTGTTACTAGCGGGAGGTACAATGAGCAGTTCTTC
CSAVTSGRYNEQFF
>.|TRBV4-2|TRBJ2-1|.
TGTGCCAGCAGCCAACACAGGTTCGGGTTGACTGAGCAGTTCTTC
CASSQHRFGLTEQFF
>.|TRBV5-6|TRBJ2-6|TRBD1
TGTGCCAGCAGCCCGGGACAGCTCTCTGGGGCCAACGTCCTGACTTTC
CASSPGQLSGANVLTF
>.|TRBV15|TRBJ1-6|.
TGTGCCACCAGCAGAGCTCGAGACCCTAATTCACCCCTCCACTTT
CATSRARDPNSPLHF
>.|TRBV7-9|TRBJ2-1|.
TGTGCCAGCAGCTCGTTTGACATCTCCGGGACGTTCTTC
CASSSFDISGTFF
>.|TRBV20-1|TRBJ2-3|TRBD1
TGCAGTGCTACACAGGGGAGCACAGATACGCAGTATTTT
CSATQGSTDTQYF
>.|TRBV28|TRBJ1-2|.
TGTGCCAGCAGTCGTATGGGTTCGGGCTACACCTTC
CASSRMGSGYTF
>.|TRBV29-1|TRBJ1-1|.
TGCAGCGTTGAAGACTTAATACAGGGTGGGGACACTGAAGCTTTCTTT
CSVEDLIQGGDTEAFF
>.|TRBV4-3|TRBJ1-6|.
TGCGCCAGCAGCCGTAGCAGTATCGACGGGGGCCGGGGATCCCTCCACTTT
CASSRSSIDGGRGSLHF
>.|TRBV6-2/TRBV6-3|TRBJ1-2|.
TGTGCCAGCATCCCGGGAGTAGCTAACTATGGCTACACCTTC
CASIPGVANYGYTF
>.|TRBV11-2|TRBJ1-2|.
TGTGCCAGCAGCAACAAAGGGGCAGACTATGGCTACACCTTC
CASSNKGADYGYTF
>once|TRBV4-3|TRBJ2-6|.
TGCGCCAGCAGCCAAGATCTCGAACGGGGGGCCCCTGGGGCCAACGTCCTGACTTTC
CASSQDLERGAPGANVLTF
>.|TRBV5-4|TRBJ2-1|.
TGTGCCAGCAGCCCAAGGGGGGAATACAATGAGCAGTTCTTC
CASSPRGEYNEQFF
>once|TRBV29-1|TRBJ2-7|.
TGCAGCGTTCGGGGGTCGGGCGAGCAGTACTTC
CSVRGSGEQYF
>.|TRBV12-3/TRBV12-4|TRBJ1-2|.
TGTGCCAGCAGTCAGACAGAAAACTATGGCTACACCTTC
CASSQTENYGYTF
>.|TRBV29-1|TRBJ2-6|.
TGCAGCGTTGGTCAGGGGTCCGGGGCCAACGTCCTGACTTTC
CSVGQGSGANVLTF
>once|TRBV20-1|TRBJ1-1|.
TGCAGTGCTGGGGCAGGGCCGAACACTGAAGCTTTCTTT
CSAGAGPNTEAFF
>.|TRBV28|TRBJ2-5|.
TGTGCCAGTTCCAGGCCAGGGAAGCAAGAGACCCAGTACTTC
CASSRPGKQETQYF
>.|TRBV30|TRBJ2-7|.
TGTGCCTGGGCCTCAGGAGGCGGAACCTACGAGCAGTACTTC
CAWASGGGTYEQYF
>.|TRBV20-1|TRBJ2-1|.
TGCAGTGCTAATTCCCCAACGGGAGTTTATGAGCAGTTCTTC
CSANSPTGVYEQFF
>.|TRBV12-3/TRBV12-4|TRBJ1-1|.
TGTGCCAGCAGTTTGGGCAGGGGTTACACTGAAGCTTTCTTT
CASSLGRGYTEAFF
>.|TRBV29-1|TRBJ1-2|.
TGCAGCGTCAACGGGGCAGGGGATGGCTACACCTTC
CSVNGAGDGYTF
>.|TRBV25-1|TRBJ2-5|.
TGTGCCAGCAGTGAATGGAGGGATCAAGAGACCCAGTACTTC
CASSEWRDQETQYF
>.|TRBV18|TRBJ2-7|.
TGTGCCAGCTCACCAGTGACATTGGGATACGAGCAGTACTTC
CASSPVTLGYEQYF
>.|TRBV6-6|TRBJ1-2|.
TGTGCCAGCAGTTCCGGGACCTATGGCTACACCTTC
CASSSGTYGYTF
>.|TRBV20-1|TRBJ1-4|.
TGCAGTGCTAGCAACCGGGGGAGAAATGAAAAACTGTTTTTT
CSASNRGRNEKLFF
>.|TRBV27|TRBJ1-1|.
TGTGCCAGCGGAGAGAAGGCTTTCTTT
CASGEKAFF
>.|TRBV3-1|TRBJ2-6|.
TGTGCCAGCAGCCAAGGCAGCTCTGGGGCCAACGTCCTGACTTTC
CASSQGSSGANVLTF
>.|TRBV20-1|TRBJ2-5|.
TGCAGTGCTAGATTCCTACATCAAGAGACCCAGTACTTC
CSARFLHQETQYF
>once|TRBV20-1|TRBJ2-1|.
TGCAGTGGCCAAAGGTCAAGCTCCTACAATGAGCAGTTCTTC
CSGQRSSSYNEQFF
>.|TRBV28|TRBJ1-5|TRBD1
TGTGCCAGCAGTACCCCGGGACAGCTTCAGCCCCAGCATTTT
CASSTPGQLQPQHF
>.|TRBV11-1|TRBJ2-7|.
TGTGCCAGCAGCTACCAGGACAGCCCAAAGGTCTACGAGCAGTACTTC
CASSYQDSPKVYEQYF
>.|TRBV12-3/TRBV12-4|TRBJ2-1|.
TGTGCCAGCAGTCCCCGGGAAAAGCTTTACAATGAGCAGTTCTTC
CASSPREKLYNEQFF
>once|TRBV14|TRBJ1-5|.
TGTGCCAGCAGCCAAGATACTCATCAGCCCCAGCATTTT
CASSQDTHQPQHF
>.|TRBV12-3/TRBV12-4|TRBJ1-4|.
TGTGCCAGCAGTCTCGGACAGAGGAATGAAAAACTGTTTTTT
CASSLGQRNEKLFF
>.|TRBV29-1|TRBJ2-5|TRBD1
TGCAGCGTGATGACAGGGGAAGAGACCCAGTACTTC
CSVMTGEETQYF
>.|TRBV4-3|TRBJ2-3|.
TGCGCCAGCAGCCCCAGGGACACCACAGATACGCAGTATTTT
CASSPRDTTDTQYF
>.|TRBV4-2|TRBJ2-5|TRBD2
TGTGCCAGCAGCCAAGATCGAGGGACTAGCGGGGAGACCCAGTACTTC
CASSQDRGTSGETQYF
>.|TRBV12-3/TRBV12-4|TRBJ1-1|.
TGTGCCAGCAGTTTTCCAAACACCTACACTGAAGCTTTCTTT
CASSFPNTYTEAFF
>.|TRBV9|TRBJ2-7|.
TGTGCCAGCAGCGTAGCTTCCAGGGACTACGAGCAGTACTTC
CASSVASRDYEQYF
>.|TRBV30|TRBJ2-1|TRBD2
TGTGCCTGGAGGGACGAAGCGGGAGGGCTAAATGAGCAGTTCTTC
CAWRDEAGGLNEQFF
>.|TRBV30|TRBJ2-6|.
TGTGCCTGGAGGCAGCGGCTAGCCCCTGGGGCCAACGTCCTGACTTTC
CAWRQRLAPGANVLTF
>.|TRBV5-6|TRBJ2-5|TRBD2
TGTGCCAGCAGCCCACCGACCGGGACTAGCGGGAGAGTGGAGACCCAGTACTTC
CASSPPTGTSGRVETQYF
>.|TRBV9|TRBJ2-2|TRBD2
TGTGCCAGCAGACCGGGAGGAAACACCGGGGAGCTGTTTTTT
CASRPGGNTGELFF
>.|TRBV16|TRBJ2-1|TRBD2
TGTGCCAGCAGCCAACTAGCGGGGGGCCTCTACAATGAGCAGTTCTTC
CASSQLAGGLYNEQFF
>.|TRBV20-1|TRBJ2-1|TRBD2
TGCAGTCTCAGCGGGGGCAGCTCCTACAATGAGCAGTTCTTC
CSLSGGSSYNEQFF
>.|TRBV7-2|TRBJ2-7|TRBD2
TGTGCCAGCAGCTTAGCTGTGGGGACTAGCGGATACGAGCAGTACTTC
CASSLAVGTSGYEQYF
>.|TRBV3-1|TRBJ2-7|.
TGTGCCAGCAGCCCAGGCATTTCCTCCTACGAGCAGTACTTC
CASSPGISSYEQYF
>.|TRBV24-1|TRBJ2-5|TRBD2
TGTGCCACCAGTGATGGTAGCGGGTGGTCGACCCAGTACTTC
CATSDGSGWSTQYF
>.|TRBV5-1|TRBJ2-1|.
TGCGCCAGCAGCTCTGGCGTTTACAATGAGCAGTTCTTC
CASSSGVYNEQFF
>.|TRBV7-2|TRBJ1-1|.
TGTGCCAGCAGCTCGGGACTGCCCAACACTGAAGCTTTCTTT
CASSSGLPNTEAFF
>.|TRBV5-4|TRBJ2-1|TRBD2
TGTGCCAGCAGCTTGTGGGCGGGAGAGGAGCAGTTCTTC
CASSLWAGEEQFF
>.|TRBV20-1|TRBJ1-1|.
TGCAGTGCTAGTGGCTCAGTTATGAACACTGAAGCTTTCTTT
CSASGSVMNTEAFF
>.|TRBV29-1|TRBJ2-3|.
TGCAGCGCTCCCGGGTCGAGCACAGATACGCAGTATTTT
CSAPGSSTDTQYF
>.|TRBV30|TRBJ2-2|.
TGTGCCTGGAGTGTAACCCCTCTAAGAGGACCCGGGTCGGAGCTGTTTTTT
CAWSVTPLRGPGSELFF
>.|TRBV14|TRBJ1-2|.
TGTGCCAGCAGCCAAGATCCCCGGGACCCATATGGCTACACCTTC
CASSQDPRDPYGYTF
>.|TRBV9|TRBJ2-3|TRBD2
TGTGCCAGCAGCCCGAGGGGCGGGGGGGGGAACACAGATACGCAGTATTTT
CASSPRGGGGNTDTQYF
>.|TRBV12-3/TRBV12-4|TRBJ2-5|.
TGTGCCAGCAGCTTACGAGGGGGAAGCGAGACCCAGTACTTC
CASSLRGGSETQYF
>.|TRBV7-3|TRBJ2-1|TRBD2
TGTGCCAGCAGCTTAGGCGGGAGCTCCGTCAATGAGCAGTTCTTC
CASSLGGSSVNEQFF